The clone carrying this T cell receptor (beta chain) was seen a few times. The source of the sample is a study of quantifying T cell responses using KT2 cells. About the research overall: RNA was reverse transcribed with TCR alpha and beta constant-region primers.

Different KT2-to-PBMC ratios were created with a constant PBMC count. The cDNA 3' end received a ligated oligonucleotide with a UMI. The first PCR ran roughly 4 cycles with an equimolar RC1.1 and RC1.2 beta primer mix. TCRdb reprocessed the UMI-ligation and nested PCR reads with MiXCR, giving one entry per CDR3 protein. Of tens of thousands of distinct CDR3 sequences listed, about 7.3% were seen once; the top ten hold approximately 14%. The TCR originated in a human donor. The material sequenced was PBMCs spiked with cells of the T cell clone KT2.

The chain's CDR3 is CSDHTSGRHNEQFF. The CDR3 coding sequence is TGCAGCGACCATACTAGCGGCAGACATAATGAGCAGTTCTTC. This chain joins TRBV29-1 and TRBJ2-1, with 8 bases aligning to TRBD2. V trimming: 7 bases; J trimming: 7 bases; junction bases outside the gene matches: 12. The CDR3 totals 14 residues. CDR1 is SQVTM, CDR2 ANQGSEA, per germline.